The clone carrying this TCR beta chain was picked up one time. Method: immunoSEQ multiplex PCR; TCRdb's copy keeps in-frame clones and lacks some. Among over 40,000 clones listed, about 88% were seen once. CDR3 length: 14 amino acids. Germline CDR1 reads MNHNY; CDR2 reads SVGAGI (reference sequence). V lost 7 bases and J 7 bases, leaving 17 bases between the germline ends. This record belongs to a study of T cells in localized non-small cell lung cancer. The sequences come from peripheral blood, collected before any cancer treatment. This clonotype originated in a woman aged 18-49 years with stage III lung adenocarcinoma. J is TRBJ2-1 and V is TRBV6-6; no reliable D call. CDR3 loop: CASKETMYVNEQFF. The CDR3 coding sequence is TGTGCCAGCAAGGAGACCATGTATGTAAATGAGCAGTTCTTC.